These T cell receptor beta chains were read from a single sample in a study of T-cell memory formation after mild COVID-19. One entry per CDR3 protein results from TCRdb running MiXCR on the 5' RACE reads. The profile shows 150,000 or so distinct CDR3 sequences, approximately 25% of them singletons. The sample taken for sequencing was PBMCs or a T cell subset sorted from them (not recorded which). Every receptor here comes from an adult woman who had mild COVID-19 (a few samples of this study predate the infection). Cell type and time point are not known. The CDR3 runs from the conserved cysteine through the conserved F or W. The D gene is left open where the match is weak.

>-|TRBJ2-5|TRBV12-3/TRBV12-4
CATSRFQETQYF
>-|TRBJ2-1|TRBV7-9
CASRSMNEQFF
>-|TRBJ1-2|TRBV12-3/TRBV12-4
CASSPVQDGGYTF
>-|TRBJ1-5|TRBV29-1
CSVRTGGQPQHF
>-|TRBJ1-1|TRBV5-1
CASSLGRGDTEAFF
>TRBD2|TRBJ2-2|TRBV13
CASSWTSGRVANTGELFF
>-|TRBJ2-1|TRBV5-1
CASSPSGGSVSGEQFF
>-|TRBJ2-7|TRBV28
CASSLKGGTYEQYF
>-|TRBJ1-4|TRBV7-8
CASSLEAGSGEKLFF
>-|TRBJ2-7|TRBV3-1
CASSQDYGSYEQYF
>-|TRBJ1-2|TRBV2
CASSEEVGSIGYTF
>-|TRBJ2-1|TRBV7-6
CASSYPANEQFF
>-|TRBJ2-3|TRBV9
CASSSSDTQYF
>TRBD2|TRBJ2-5|TRBV20-1
CSASLAGGGTQYF
>-|TRBJ2-3|TRBV7-9
CASSLATTIDTQYF
>-|TRBJ2-1|TRBV24-1
CATSLGTRNEQFF
>-|TRBJ2-3|TRBV6-5
CASSYSQGGDTQYF
>TRBD1|TRBJ2-7|TRBV7-6
CASSPGQGIWNEQYF
>TRBD2|TRBJ2-3|TRBV6-1
CASSASLAGDTDTQYF
>-|TRBJ2-7|TRBV11-2
CASSLRDGVYEQYF
>TRBD1|TRBJ1-4|TRBV12-3/TRBV12-4
CASSPNPGTVFNEKLFF
>-|TRBJ2-7|TRBV28
CASSPASSTSYEQYF
>-|TRBJ2-3|TRBV4-2
CASSTRTTDTQYF
>-|TRBJ1-5|TRBV12-3/TRBV12-4
CASSFGAYQPQHF
>-|TRBJ1-2|TRBV27
CASSSGLGEGYTF
>-|TRBJ1-4|TRBV5-1
CASSLDPNEKLFF
>-|TRBJ1-2|TRBV7-9
CASSSTPDRANYGYTF
>-|TRBJ1-6|TRBV27
CASSLLGGGLNSPLHF
>-|TRBJ2-3|TRBV2
CATRDPRTDTQYF
>-|TRBJ1-2|TRBV7-9
CASSLDQILNYGYTF
>-|TRBJ1-1|TRBV29-1
CSVEHLTGEAFF
>-|TRBJ2-1|TRBV11-3
CASSPFGSEQFF
>TRBD1|TRBJ2-1|TRBV11-3
CASSSTGNEQFF
>-|TRBJ2-1|TRBV7-9
CASSPPRKDNAEFF
>-|TRBJ2-1|TRBV5-6
CASSLPISNEQFF
>TRBD1|TRBJ1-3|TRBV7-9
CASSHPGQGTGNTIYF
>-|TRBJ2-2|TRBV5-4
CASSLPLSWELFF
>-|TRBJ1-2|TRBV6-2/TRBV6-3
CASSYLGGPFPGGYTF
>TRBD2|TRBJ2-3|TRBV12-3/TRBV12-4
CASSGTSGRDTQYF
>TRBD2|TRBJ2-1|TRBV7-9
CASSLQSGRAYNEQFF
>TRBD2|TRBJ2-2|TRBV7-9
CASSLLAGEGTGELFF
>-|TRBJ1-5|TRBV12-3/TRBV12-4
CASRFRDGHNQPQHF
>-|TRBJ2-1|TRBV12-3/TRBV12-4
CASSLTAGLYNEQFF
>-|TRBJ1-4|TRBV19
CASSIFDSSNEKLFF